These 19 T cell receptor beta chains originate from one sample sequenced in a study of control samples from healthy donors and cancer patients. Only in-frame clones appear in the TCRdb table, and some are missing; sequencing was by immunoSEQ multiplex PCR. The table has roughly 100,000 clones, around 88% seen once; the top ten hold about a fifth. Input material: PBMCs. The receptors come from a man in his 60s with lung cancer.

This sequence joins TRBV6-5 and TRBJ1-5; possible D gene TRBD1, 5 bases. This CDR3 region has 13 residues. Per the germline V gene, CDR1 is MNHEY and CDR2 is SVGAGI. The V end was cut by 4 bases, the J end by 2 bases, with 6 bases between. CDR3 in DNA: TGTGCCAGCAGTTCACAGGGCAATCAGCCCCAGCATTTT. Residues: CASSSQGNQPQHF.

The chain is built from TRBV5-8 and TRBJ2-1, with D possibly matching TRBD1 (6 bases). The germline gives CDR1 SGHTS, CDR2 YDEGEE. V was clipped by 6 bases and J by 3 bases, with 16 bases between them. This CDR3 comprises 15 residues. The CDR3 sequence is CASTVYRVLYNEQFF. CDR3 in DNA: TGTGCCAGCACCGTATACAGGGTACTCTACAATGAGCAGTTCTTC.

The V call is TRBV5-1, the J call TRBJ2-7, with 9 bases that match TRBD1. Germline loops: CDR1 SGHRS, CDR2 YFSETQ. With 4 bases clipped from V and 6 bases from J, the junction kept 11 bases outside the gene matches. The CDR3 is 15 residues long. CDR3 sequence reads: CASSLGVGQGSEQYV. CDR3 nucleotide sequence: TGCGCCAGCAGCCTCGGGGTGGGACAGGGTAGCGAGCAGTACGTC.

The rearrangement links TRBV20-1 to TRBJ2-7; D unresolved. The CDR3 consists of 14 residues. In germline, CDR1 is DFQATT, CDR2 SNEGSKA (reference sequence). V was cut by 3 bases and J by 4 bases, with 16 bases left in between. The CDR3 spells CSASGRFGAYEQYF. The CDR3 nucleotides read TGCAGTGCTAGTGGAAGGTTTGGAGCTTACGAGCAGTACTTC.

This clone was counted between two and nine times. The CDR3 here is CASRGHEETQYF. In DNA form, the CDR3 reads TGTGCCAGCCGGGGACACGAAGAGACCCAGTACTTC. The V gene is TRBV25-1, the J gene TRBJ2-5, with D possibly being TRBD1 (6 bases). In germline, CDR1 is MGHDK, CDR2 SYGVNS. With 8 bases removed from V and 3 bases from J, the gap between germline ends came to 10 bases. The CDR3 consists of 12 residues.

The rearrangement uses TRBV6-6 and TRBJ2-4; 7 bases map to TRBD2. J gave up 1 base and V 4 bases, and 4 bases lay outside the gene matches. Germline V lookup: CDR1 MNHNY, CDR2 SVGAGI (reference sequence). CDR3 size: 15 residues. The DNA of the CDR3 is TGTGCCAGCAGTTCCGGGGGGTCGGCCAAAAACATTCAGTACTTC. Amino acid sequence: CASSSGGSAKNIQYF.

The chain couples TRBV12-3 or TRBV12-4 to TRBJ2-2, with D unresolved. The CDR3 spans 13 residues. V lost 0 bases to trimming and J lost 10 bases, with 9 bases between them. In DNA, the CDR3 is TGTGCCAGCAGTTTAGCTGAGACGTCGGAGCTGTTTTTT. Translated, it gives CASSLAETSELFF.

The chain uses TRBV7-3 and TRBJ2-3; the D is unclear. The CDR3 length is 16 residues. V dropped 6 bases and J dropped 2 bases, with 18 bases sitting between them. Germline loops: CDR1 SGHTA, CDR2 FQGTGA. CDR3 in DNA: TGTGCCAGCAGTCCCCAAAGCGACCTTTCCACAGATACGCAGTATTTT. The encoded protein is CASSPQSDLSTDTQYF.

This chain links TRBV6-6 with TRBJ2-1; D is possibly TRBD1 (6 bases). The CDR3 is 15 amino acids. Germline V gene sequence: CDR1 MNHNY, CDR2 SVGAGI (reference sequence). V lost 5 bases to trimming and J lost 7 bases, with 18 bases between them. CDR3 amino acids: CASSRTAQNENEQFF. The CDR3 DNA reads TGTGCCAGCAGTCGGACAGCTCAAAACGAGAATGAGCAGTTCTTC.

CDR3 DNA sequence: TGTGCCAGCAGCTCGCCGGGACTGCGAGGCACCGGGGAGCTGTTTTTT. Protein sequence: CASSSPGLRGTGELFF. This rearrangement joins TRBV7-2 to TRBJ2-2; possible D gene TRBD2, 6 bases. The germline CDR1 and CDR2 sequences are SGHTA and FQGNSA. Trimming took off 4 bases at V and 4 bases at J, with 16 bases between the two ends. CDR3 length equals 16 residues. Full variable domain (remainder filled in from reference TRBV7-2 and TRBJ2-2): GAGVSQSPSNKVTEKGKDVELRCDPISGHTALYWYRQSLGQGLEFLIYFQGNSAPDKSGLPSDRFSAERTGGSVSTLTIQRTQQEDSAVYLCASSSPGLRGTGELFFGEGSRLTVL.

The chain has TRBV12-1 and TRBJ2-1; TRBD2, the table's D call, lacks a check against the DNA. TRBV12-1 is described as a pseudogene. The CDR3 loop spans 17 amino acids. CDR3 amino acids: CASSSSGGAFFYNEQFF. The CDR3 DNA sequence: TGTGCCAGCAGTTCTAGCGGGGGGGCTTTCTTCTACAATGAGCAGTTCTTC.

The chain recombines TRBV28 with TRBJ2-7; possible D gene TRBD1, 6 bases. The CDR3 has 15 amino acids. CDR1 and CDR2 (germline): MDHEN, SYDVKM. The V and J ends lost 5 bases and 3 bases respectively, with 17 bases between them. CDR3 DNA sequence: TGTGCCAGCAGTCCAACAGGGCCAACGCGCTACGAGCAGTACTTC. It translates to CASSPTGPTRYEQYF.

The chain links TRBV5-1 to TRBJ2-5, with TRBD1 identical over 9 bases. Germline CDR1 and CDR2: SGHRS and YFSETQ. V was pared by 0 bases and J by 2 bases, with 8 bases of the junction left unmatched. This CDR3 region has 17 residues. CDR3 protein: CASSLGLTGQGQETQYF. The CDR3 bases are TGCGCCAGCAGCTTGGGACTCACGGGACAGGGACAAGAGACCCAGTACTTC.

In the case of this clone: The junction departs from the called germline gene at one end, perhaps through a read error. The chain employs TRBV12-5 and TRBJ1-5; 7 bases align to TRBD1. Germline V gene lookup returns CDR1 LGHNT and CDR2 FRNRAP. The CDR3 runs 15 residues. The CDR3 bases are TGTGCTAGTGGTTTGGGACAGGGCAGCAGTCAGCCCCAGCATTTT. Residues: CASGLGQGSSQPQHF.

CDR3 sequence: CASSRILGNQPQHF. In nucleotides, the CDR3 is TGTGCCAGCAGTCGAATCCTCGGCAATCAGCCCCAGCATTTT. The J gene is TRBJ1-5, the V gene TRBV7-2; no clear D gene. Germline CDR1 and CDR2: SGHTA and FQGNSA. CDR3 length: 14 residues. V was trimmed by 6 bases and J by 2 bases, leaving 11 bases between them.

The chain uses TRBV4-1 and TRBJ1-6; 11 bases agree with TRBD1. The CDR3 loop spans 16 amino acids. Germline lookup yields CDR1 MGHRA and CDR2 YSYEKL. After removal of 1 base from V and 9 bases from J, the junction contained 5 bases not matched to a gene. CDR3 sequence reads: CASSQGRTGGSSPLHF. In DNA, the CDR3 is TGCGCCAGCAGCCAAGGCCGGACAGGGGGCAGTTCACCCCTCCACTTT.

The rearrangement links TRBV7-9 to TRBJ1-1; D unresolved. CDR3 length: 11 residues. V shed 4 bases and J shed 3 bases, with 3 bases lying between them. Per the germline V gene, CDR1 is SEHNR and CDR2 is FQNEAQ (reference sequence). The CDR3 sequence is CASSSYTEAFF. The CDR3 nucleotides read TGTGCCAGCAGCTCCTACACTGAAGCTTTCTTT.

The V call is TRBV30, the J call TRBJ1-2; D is unresolved. V was trimmed by 4 bases and J by 5 bases, leaving 23 bases between them. CDR3 size: 16 residues. Germline CDR1 GTSNPN, CDR2 SVGIG (reference sequence). In DNA form, the CDR3 reads TGTGCCTGGACCCTTGACCCGAGTCTGAACAGATATGGCTACACCTTC. It translates to CAWTLDPSLNRYGYTF.

The J gene is TRBJ2-6, the V gene TRBV25-1, with TRBD1 identical over 10 bases. Germline-derived CDR1 and CDR2 are MGHDK and SYGVNS. The CDR3 runs to 18 residues. The V segment lost 2 bases and the J segment 2 bases; nucleotides outside the gene matches: 6. This chain's CDR3 is CASSEGGQGRPGANVLTF. CDR3 nucleotide sequence: TGTGCCAGCAGTGAAGGGGGACAGGGGCGGCCTGGGGCCAACGTCCTGACTTTC. Using reference TRBV25-1 and TRBJ2-6 for the parts outside the CDR3, the full variable domain is EADIYQTPRYLVIGTGKKITLECSQTMGHDKMYWYQQDPGMELHLIHYSYGVNSTEKGDLSSESTVSRIRTEHFPLTLESARPSHTSQYLCASSEGGQGRPGANVLTFGAGSRLTVL.